These 26 T cell receptor beta chains share one sample of origin, sequenced in a study of blood T cell repertoires in COVID-19. Sequencing was performed with immunoSEQ multiplex PCR; in TCRdb, only in-frame clones are kept and a portion is missing. Among under 250,000 clones listed, around 86% were seen once. The source material was peripheral blood. The origin of the receptors is a man in his forties or fifties with COVID-19, enrolled during active disease.

The chain employs TRBV7-9 and TRBJ2-7, with 10 bases aligning to TRBD2. With 5 bases clipped from V and 4 bases from J, the junction kept 5 bases outside the gene matches. CDR1 SEHNR and CDR2 FQNEAQ come from the germline V gene (reference sequence). The length of the CDR3 is 14 residues. CDR3 sequence reads: CASSPGLALYEQYF. Written as DNA, the CDR3 is TGTGCCAGCAGCCCGGGACTAGCGTTGTACGAGCAGTACTTC.

The V gene is TRBV27, the J gene TRBJ2-3, with 9 bases that match TRBD2. The J segment lost 5 bases and the V segment lost 0 bases, leaving 9 bases of the junction unmatched. There are 17 residues in the CDR3. CDR1 MNHEY and CDR2 SMNVEV come from the germline V gene (reference sequence). CDR3 bases: TGTGCCAGCAGTTTATCGGGCGGGAGGGCCGGTGGAGATACGCAGTATTTT. This encodes CASSLSGGRAGGDTQYF.

The rearrangement links TRBV5-1 to TRBJ1-6, with TRBD1 identical over 7 bases. The CDR3 has 16 amino acids. Germline CDR1 and CDR2: SGHRS and YFSETQ. The J segment lost 5 bases and the V segment lost 2 bases, leaving 7 bases of the junction unmatched. The CDR3 region has the DNA TGCGCCAGCAGCTTAGAGACAGGGCGGAATAATTCACCCCTCCACTTT. Its protein product is CASSLETGRNNSPLHF.

J is TRBJ2-2 and V is TRBV27; 9 nucleotides agree with TRBD1. The CDR3 loop spans 15 amino acids. J was trimmed by 5 bases and V by 6 bases; bases with no gene match: 7. CDR1 and CDR2 from the germline V gene are MNHEY and SMNVEV (reference sequence). DNA for the CDR3: TGTGCCAGCAGCTCCGGGACAGGGTTTACCGGGGAGCTGTTTTTT. Translating gives CASSSGTGFTGELFF.

The chain is built from TRBV3-1 (or the pseudogene TRBV3-2) and TRBJ2-1, with D perhaps TRBD2 (5 bases). This CDR3 has 13 amino acids. V lost 4 bases and J 5 bases, leaving 9 bases between the germline ends. Germline values: CDR1 LGHDT, CDR2 YNNKEL (reference sequence). CDR3 in amino acids: CASSPSGHNEQFF. The DNA for the CDR3 is TGTGCCAGCAGCCCCAGCGGACACAATGAGCAGTTCTTC.

The rearrangement joins TRBV6-5 to TRBJ2-1; 8 nucleotides match TRBD1. This CDR3 contains 13 residues. Germline V gene lookup returns CDR1 MNHEY and CDR2 SVGAGI. V gave up 7 bases and J gave up 11 bases; unmatched junction bases: 10. Here the CDR3 DNA reads TGTGCCAGCACCGGACAGGGCAAAATGAAGCAGTTCTTC. Translated: CASTGQGKMKQFF.

The chain links TRBV20-1 to TRBJ2-2, with 9 bases fitting TRBD2. Germline V gene lookup returns CDR1 DFQATT and CDR2 SNEGSKA (reference sequence). The CDR3 sequence is 14 residues long. Trimming removed 3 bases from V and 3 bases from J; junction bases left unmatched: 2. CDR3 residues: CSASRTSDTGELFF. For the CDR3, the DNA is TGCAGTGCTAGTCGGACTAGCGACACCGGGGAGCTGTTTTTT.

The chain joins TRBV9 to TRBJ1-1; the match to TRBD1 covers 11 bases. The J segment lost 6 bases and the V segment lost 3 bases, leaving 7 bases of the junction unmatched. The germline V gene has CDR1 SGDLS and CDR2 YYNGEE. This CDR3 region has 15 residues. CDR3 sequence: CASSEGRGQGAEAFF. The CDR3 DNA is TGTGCCAGCAGCGAAGGAAGGGGACAGGGGGCTGAAGCTTTCTTT.

This chain connects TRBV2 to TRBJ2-3; 7 bases fit TRBD1. V was pared by 4 bases and J by 1 base, with 5 bases of the junction left unmatched. Germline lookup yields CDR1 SNHLY and CDR2 FYNNEI. CDR3 length: 15 amino acids. CDR3 region: CASSGQGWGTDTQYF. CDR3 coding DNA: TGTGCCAGCAGTGGACAGGGATGGGGCACAGATACGCAGTATTTT.

The gene calls are TRBV18 and TRBJ2-5; 7 positions match TRBD2. Germline V gene data show CDR1 as KGHSH and CDR2 as LQKENI. Trimming removed 4 bases from V and 2 bases from J; junction bases left unmatched: 4. CDR3 size: 14 residues. The CDR3 bases are TGTGCCAGCTCACGCGGCGGGGGACAAGAGACCCAGTACTTC. As protein: CASSRGGGQETQYF.

The genes are TRBV5-1 and TRBJ2-7; D is perhaps TRBD2 (5 bases). This CDR3 is built from 15 residues. Germline V lookup: CDR1 SGHRS, CDR2 YFSETQ. Trimming removed 2 bases at V and 5 bases at J, with 17 bases between. CDR3 nucleotides: TGCGCCAGCAGCTTCGGACGCTCCGACGGGGACGAGCAGTACTTC. Translated: CASSFGRSDGDEQYF.

The chain couples TRBV6-6 to TRBJ2-7; TRBD2 agrees at 13 bases. J was trimmed by 6 bases and V by 5 bases; bases with no gene match: 4. The CDR3 spans 14 residues. Germline CDR1 MNHNY, CDR2 SVGAGI (reference sequence). CDR3 bases: TGTGCCAGCAGTACTGGACTAGCGGGAGTCGAGCAGTACTTC. Translation: CASSTGLAGVEQYF.

The gene calls are TRBV27 and TRBJ1-4, with 8 nucleotides matching TRBD1. The CDR3 is made up of 14 amino acids. Germline V gene data show CDR1 as MNHEY and CDR2 as SMNVEV (reference sequence). The V gene end was trimmed by 9 bases and the J gene end by 0 bases; junction bases not matched to a gene: 3. This chain's CDR3 is CASKDRATNEKLFF. CDR3 coding DNA: TGTGCCAGTAAGGACAGGGCAACTAATGAAAAACTGTTTTTT.

The genes are TRBV5-1 and TRBJ2-3; 7 bases line up with TRBD2. The germline CDR1 and CDR2 sequences are SGHRS and YFSETQ. The J segment lost 8 bases and the V segment lost 7 bases, leaving 10 bases of the junction unmatched. The CDR3 runs 13 residues. The CDR3 is CASFAGELGTQYF. DNA for the CDR3: TGCGCCAGCTTTGCGGGGGAATTGGGTACGCAGTATTTT. The full variable domain, rest sourced from reference TRBV5-1 and TRBJ2-3, is KAGVTQTPRYLIKTRGQQVTLSCSPISGHRSVSWYQQTPGQGLQFLFEYFSETQRNKGNFPGRFSGRQFSNSRSEMNVSTLELGDSALYLCASFAGELGTQYFGPGTRLTVL.

V is TRBV11-2 and J is TRBJ1-1; D remains ambiguous. CDR3 length: 16 residues. V was shortened by 0 bases and J by 0 bases, with 11 bases between the two germline ends. Germline V lookup: CDR1 SGHAT, CDR2 FQNNGV. The CDR3 here is CASSLDGLALNTEAFF. The CDR3 DNA reads TGTGCCAGCAGCTTAGATGGTTTAGCACTGAACACTGAAGCTTTCTTT.

This rearrangement joins TRBV19 to TRBJ2-3; 7 positions match TRBD2. Per germline, CDR1 LNHDA and CDR2 SQIVND (reference sequence). The CDR3 is 15 residues long. After removal of 4 bases from V and 0 bases from J, the junction contained 4 bases not matched to a gene. DNA for the CDR3: TGTGCCAGTAGTACCGCGGGACTAAGCACAGATACGCAGTATTTT. Protein product: CASSTAGLSTDTQYF.

The count of this clone is one. In DNA form, the CDR3 reads TGTGCCAGCAGTGAACTAGCGGGGGCCCTGGGGGTCGGGGAGCTGTTTTTT. Its protein product is CASSELAGALGVGELFF. The chain joins TRBV6-1 to TRBJ2-2, with 10 positions matching TRBD2. Trimming at V came to 2 bases and at J to 7 bases, leaving 10 bases not matched to a gene. The germline CDR1 and CDR2 sequences are MNHNS and SASEGT. This CDR3 has 17 residues.

This sequence joins TRBV21-1 and TRBJ2-7; no check of the table's D call, TRBD2, against the DNA was made. TRBV21-1 is labeled a pseudogene. This CDR3 has 11 residues. Written as DNA, the CDR3 is TGTGCCAGCAGCAAAAGCATAGAGCAGTACTTC. Its translation is CASSKSIEQYF.

This chain connects TRBV5-4 to TRBJ2-1, with 13 bases aligning to TRBD2. This CDR3 is 18 amino acids long. Germline V gene sequence: CDR1 SGHNT, CDR2 YYREEE (reference sequence). V shed 4 bases, J shed 6 bases, and the junction held 13 bases outside the gene matches. The CDR3, as DNA: TGTGCCAGCAGCAAAGAACTAGCGGGGGGGCCGAGGAGCAATGAGCAGTTCTTC. Its protein product is CASSKELAGGPRSNEQFF.

The V and J genes are TRBV6-5 and TRBJ2-1; 9 bases fit TRBD1. With V trimmed by 5 bases and J by 3 bases, 5 bases remained unmatched. Germline values: CDR1 MNHEY, CDR2 SVGAGI. The CDR3 runs 15 residues. The CDR3 protein is CASSQQGAIYNEQFF. DNA of the CDR3: TGTGCCAGCAGTCAACAGGGGGCTATCTACAATGAGCAGTTCTTC.

The CDR3 spells CASSLRQGANSPLHF. DNA of the CDR3: TGTGCCAGCAGCTTACGACAGGGGGCCAATTCACCCCTCCACTTT. This chain links TRBV7-8 with TRBJ1-6, with 10 positions matching TRBD1. Germline loops: CDR1 SGHVS, CDR2 FQNEAQ. V shed 2 bases, J shed 7 bases, and the junction held 2 bases outside the gene matches. The CDR3 covers 15 residues. Together with reference TRBV7-8 and TRBJ1-6, the CDR3 gives the full variable domain: GAGVSQSPRYKVAKRGQDVALRCDPISGHVSLFWYQQALGQGPEFLTYFQNEAQLDKSGLPSDRFFAERPEGSVSTLKIQRTQQEDSAVYLCASSLRQGANSPLHFGNGTRLTVT.

CDR3 DNA: TGCGCCAGTGCTGTAACCGGGACTAGGGGCACCGGGGAGCTGTTTTTT. It encodes CASAVTGTRGTGELFF. The rearrangement uses TRBV10-2 and TRBJ2-2, with 8 bases aligning to TRBD2. Trimming cost V 9 bases and J 4 bases; bases outside gene matches: 13. Germline CDR1 and CDR2: WSHSY and SAAADI. This CDR3 region has 16 residues.

The chain recombines TRBV14 with TRBJ2-7; TRBD2 aligns across 14 bases. V dropped 4 bases and J dropped 3; count of bases not matched to a gene: 2. The CDR3 length is 15 residues. Germline loops: CDR1 SGHDN, CDR2 FVKESK. This chain's CDR3 is CASSPGTSGSYEQYF. In nucleotides, the CDR3 is TGTGCCAGCAGCCCCGGGACTAGCGGGAGCTACGAGCAGTACTTC.

J is TRBJ2-3 and V is TRBV9, with TRBD2 matching over 13 bases. Unmatched junction bases numbered 6, after V lost 1 base and J lost 1 base. Germline CDR1 reads SGDLS; CDR2 reads YYNGEE. The CDR3 is made up of 18 amino acids. CDR3 nucleotides: TGTGCCAGCAGCGTAAACCCTGGGACTAGCGGGGGCACAGATACGCAGTATTTT. It encodes CASSVNPGTSGGTDTQYF. Full variable domain (rest looked up from reference TRBV9 and TRBJ2-3): DSGVTQTPKHLITATGQRVTLRCSPRSGDLSVYWYQQSLDQGLQFLIQYYNGEERAKGNILERFSAQQFPDLHSELNLSSLELGDSALYFCASSVNPGTSGGTDTQYFGPGTRLTVL.

The chain has TRBV30 and TRBJ2-1; 8 bases map to TRBD2. The CDR3 is 13 residues long. V shed 3 bases and J 7 bases; nucleotides not matched to a gene: 5. The germline V gene encodes CDR1 GTSNPN and CDR2 SVGIG (reference sequence). CDR3 amino acids: CAWSLIAGNEQFF. In nucleotides, the CDR3 is TGTGCCTGGAGCCTCATAGCGGGAAATGAGCAGTTCTTC.

CDR3 in amino acids: CASSPLDWGSQETQYF. The CDR3 coding sequence is TGTGCCAGCAGTCCACTGGACTGGGGATCCCAAGAGACCCAGTACTTC. This chain uses TRBV27 with TRBJ2-5, with D tentatively TRBD2 (5 bases). The CDR3 covers 16 residues. The germline V gene encodes CDR1 MNHEY and CDR2 SMNVEV (reference sequence). V was trimmed by 5 bases and J by 1 base, leaving 17 bases between them.